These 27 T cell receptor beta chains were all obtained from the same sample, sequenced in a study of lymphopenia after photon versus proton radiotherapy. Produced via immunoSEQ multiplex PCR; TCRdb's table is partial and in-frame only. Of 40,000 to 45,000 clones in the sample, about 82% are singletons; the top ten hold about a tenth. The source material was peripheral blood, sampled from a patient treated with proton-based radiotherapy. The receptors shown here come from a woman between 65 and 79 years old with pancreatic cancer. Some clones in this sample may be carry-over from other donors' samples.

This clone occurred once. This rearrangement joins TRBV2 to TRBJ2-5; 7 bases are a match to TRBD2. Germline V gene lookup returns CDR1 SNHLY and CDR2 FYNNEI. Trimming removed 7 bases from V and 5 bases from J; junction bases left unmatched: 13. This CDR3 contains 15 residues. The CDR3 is CASTITRGVGETQYF. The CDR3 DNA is TGTGCCAGCACCATCACCCGGGGGGTGGGGGAGACCCAGTACTTC.

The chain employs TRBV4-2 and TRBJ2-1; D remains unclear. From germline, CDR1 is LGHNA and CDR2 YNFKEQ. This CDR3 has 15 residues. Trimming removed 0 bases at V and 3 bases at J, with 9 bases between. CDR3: CASSQDLESYNEQFF. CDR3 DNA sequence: TGTGCCAGCAGCCAAGACCTAGAGAGCTACAATGAGCAGTTCTTC.

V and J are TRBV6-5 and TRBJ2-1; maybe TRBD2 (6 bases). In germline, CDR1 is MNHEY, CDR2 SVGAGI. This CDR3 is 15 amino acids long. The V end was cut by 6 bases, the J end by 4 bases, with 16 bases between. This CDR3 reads CASREGLGEYNEQFF. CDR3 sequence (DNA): TGTGCCAGCAGGGAGGGACTGGGAGAATACAATGAGCAGTTCTTC.

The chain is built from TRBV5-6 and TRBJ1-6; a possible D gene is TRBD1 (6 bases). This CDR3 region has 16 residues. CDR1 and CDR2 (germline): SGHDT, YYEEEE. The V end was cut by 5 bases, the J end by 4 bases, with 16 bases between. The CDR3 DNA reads TGTGCCAGCAGTACAGGGTGGGGGTCATATAATTCACCCCTCCACTTT. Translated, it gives CASSTGWGSYNSPLHF.

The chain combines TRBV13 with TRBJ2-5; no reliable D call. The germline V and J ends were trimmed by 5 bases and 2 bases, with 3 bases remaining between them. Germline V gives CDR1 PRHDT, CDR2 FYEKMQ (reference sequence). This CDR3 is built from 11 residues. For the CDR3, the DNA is TGTGCCAGCAGCGTACAAGAGACCCAGTACTTC. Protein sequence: CASSVQETQYF.

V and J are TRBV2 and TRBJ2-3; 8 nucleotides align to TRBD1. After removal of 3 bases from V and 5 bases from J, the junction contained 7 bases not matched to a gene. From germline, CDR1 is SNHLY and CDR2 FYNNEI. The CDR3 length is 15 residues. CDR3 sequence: CASSDGQGWGDTQYF. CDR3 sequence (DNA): TGTGCCAGCAGTGATGGACAGGGTTGGGGAGATACGCAGTATTTT.

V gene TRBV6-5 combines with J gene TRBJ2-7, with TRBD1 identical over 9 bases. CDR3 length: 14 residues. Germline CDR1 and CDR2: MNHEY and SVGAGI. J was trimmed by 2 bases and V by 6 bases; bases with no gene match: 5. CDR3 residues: CASRGTGPTYEQYF. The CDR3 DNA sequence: TGTGCCAGCAGGGGGACAGGGCCTACCTACGAGCAGTACTTC.

The CDR3 nucleotides read TGTGCCAGCAGTTTACGAGGCTATGGCTACACCTTC. Its translation: CASSLRGYGYTF. The V call is TRBV28, the J call TRBJ1-2; no clear D gene. The CDR3 length is 12 residues. V was clipped by 2 bases and J by 4 bases, with 5 bases between them. Germline assignment: CDR1 MDHEN and CDR2 SYDVKM.

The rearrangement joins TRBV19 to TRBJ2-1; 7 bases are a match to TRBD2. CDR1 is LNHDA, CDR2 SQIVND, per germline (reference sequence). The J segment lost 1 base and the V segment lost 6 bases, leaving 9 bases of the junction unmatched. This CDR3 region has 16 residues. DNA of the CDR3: TGTGCCAGTAGCGCCCTTTGGCGGGGGTCCTACAATGAGCAGTTCTTC. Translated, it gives CASSALWRGSYNEQFF.

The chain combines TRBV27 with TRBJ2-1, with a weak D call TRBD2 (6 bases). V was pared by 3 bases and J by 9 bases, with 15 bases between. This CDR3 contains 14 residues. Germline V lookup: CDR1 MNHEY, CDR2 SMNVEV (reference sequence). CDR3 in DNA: TGTGCCAGCAGTTTGGAGGGCCGGATCGGTGAGCAGTTCTTC. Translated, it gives CASSLEGRIGEQFF.

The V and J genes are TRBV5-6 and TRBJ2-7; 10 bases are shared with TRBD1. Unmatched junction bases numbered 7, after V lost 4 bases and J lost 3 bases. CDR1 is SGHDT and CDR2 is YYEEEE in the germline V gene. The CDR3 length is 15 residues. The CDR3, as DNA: TGTGCCAGCAGCGGGACAGGGGATACCAACTACGAGCAGTACTTC. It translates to CASSGTGDTNYEQYF.

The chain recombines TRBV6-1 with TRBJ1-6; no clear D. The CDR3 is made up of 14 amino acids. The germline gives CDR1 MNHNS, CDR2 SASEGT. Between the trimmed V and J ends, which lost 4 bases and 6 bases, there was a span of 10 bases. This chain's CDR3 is CASSGPGGNSPLHF. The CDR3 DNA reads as TGTGCCAGCAGTGGCCCAGGTGGTAATTCACCCCTCCACTTT.

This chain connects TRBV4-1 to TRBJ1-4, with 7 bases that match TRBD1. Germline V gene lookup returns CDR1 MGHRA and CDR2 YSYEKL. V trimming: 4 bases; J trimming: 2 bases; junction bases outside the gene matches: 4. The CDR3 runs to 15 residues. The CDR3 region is CASSLPGQTNEKLFF. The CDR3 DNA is TGCGCCAGCAGCCTTCCGGGACAGACTAATGAAAAACTGTTTTTT.

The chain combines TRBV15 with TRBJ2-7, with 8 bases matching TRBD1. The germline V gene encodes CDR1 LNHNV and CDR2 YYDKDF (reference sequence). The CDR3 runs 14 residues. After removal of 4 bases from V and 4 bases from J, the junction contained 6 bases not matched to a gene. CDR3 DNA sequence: TGTGCCACCAGCACTGACAGGGGCGAATACGAGCAGTACTTC. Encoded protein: CATSTDRGEYEQYF.

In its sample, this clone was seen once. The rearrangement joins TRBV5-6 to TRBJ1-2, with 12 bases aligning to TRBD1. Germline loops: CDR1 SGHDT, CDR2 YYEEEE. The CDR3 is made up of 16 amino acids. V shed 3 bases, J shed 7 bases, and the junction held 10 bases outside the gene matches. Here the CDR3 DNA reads TGTGCCAGCAGCTCCCCCGGGACAGGGGGCTCGGGTGGCTACACCTTC. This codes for CASSSPGTGGSGGYTF.

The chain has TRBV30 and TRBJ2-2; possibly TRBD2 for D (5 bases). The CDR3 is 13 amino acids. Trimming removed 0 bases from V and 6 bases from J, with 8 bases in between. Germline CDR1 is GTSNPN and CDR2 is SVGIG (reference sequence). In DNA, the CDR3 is TGTGCCTGGAGTGTAAGAGGGTCCGGGGAGCTGTTTTTT. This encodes CAWSVRGSGELFF.

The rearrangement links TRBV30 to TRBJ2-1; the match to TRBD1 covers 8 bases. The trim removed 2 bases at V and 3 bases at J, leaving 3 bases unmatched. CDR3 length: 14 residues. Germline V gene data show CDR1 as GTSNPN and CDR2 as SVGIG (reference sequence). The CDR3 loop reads CAWSPDRDYNEQFF. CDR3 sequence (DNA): TGTGCCTGGAGTCCGGACAGGGACTACAATGAGCAGTTCTTC.

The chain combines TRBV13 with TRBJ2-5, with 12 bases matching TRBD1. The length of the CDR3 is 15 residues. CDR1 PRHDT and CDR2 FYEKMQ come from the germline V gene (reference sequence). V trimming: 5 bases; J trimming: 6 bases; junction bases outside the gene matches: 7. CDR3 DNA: TGTGCCAGCAGCCCCGGGACAGGGGGCGGAAAGACCCAGTACTTC. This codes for CASSPGTGGGKTQYF.

CDR3 sequence (DNA): TGTGCCAGCAGCAGGCGGGCCTACCTTAATTCACCCCTCCACTTT. Encoded protein: CASSRRAYLNSPLHF. V is TRBV21-1 and J is TRBJ1-6. TRBV21-1 is a pseudogene segment. The CDR3 is 15 amino acids.

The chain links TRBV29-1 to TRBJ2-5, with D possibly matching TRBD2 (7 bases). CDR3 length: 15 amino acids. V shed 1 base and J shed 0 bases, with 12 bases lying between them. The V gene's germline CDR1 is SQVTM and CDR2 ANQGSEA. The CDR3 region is CSVEGGGGYQETQYF. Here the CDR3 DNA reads TGCAGCGTTGAAGGGGGGGGCGGTTACCAAGAGACCCAGTACTTC.

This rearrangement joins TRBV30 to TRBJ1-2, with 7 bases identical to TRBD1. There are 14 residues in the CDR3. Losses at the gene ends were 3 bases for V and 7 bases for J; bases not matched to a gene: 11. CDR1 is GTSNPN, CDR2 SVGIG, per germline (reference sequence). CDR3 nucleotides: TGTGCCTGGAGGCCCAAGGGTCAGGGGGGTGGCTACACCTTC. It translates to CAWRPKGQGGGYTF.

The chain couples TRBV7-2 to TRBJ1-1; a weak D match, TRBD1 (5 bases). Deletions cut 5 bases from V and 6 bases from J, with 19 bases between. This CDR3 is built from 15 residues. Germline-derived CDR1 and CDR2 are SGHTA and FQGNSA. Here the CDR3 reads CASSKSQGATAEAFF. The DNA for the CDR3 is TGTGCCAGCAGCAAAAGTCAAGGGGCTACGGCTGAAGCTTTCTTT.

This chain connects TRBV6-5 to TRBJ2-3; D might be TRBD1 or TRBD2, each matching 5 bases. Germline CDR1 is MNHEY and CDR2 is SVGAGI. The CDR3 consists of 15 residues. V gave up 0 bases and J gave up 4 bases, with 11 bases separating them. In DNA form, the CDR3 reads TGTGCCAGCAGTTACTCGACTGGGGGACCAGATACGCAGTATTTT. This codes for CASSYSTGGPDTQYF.

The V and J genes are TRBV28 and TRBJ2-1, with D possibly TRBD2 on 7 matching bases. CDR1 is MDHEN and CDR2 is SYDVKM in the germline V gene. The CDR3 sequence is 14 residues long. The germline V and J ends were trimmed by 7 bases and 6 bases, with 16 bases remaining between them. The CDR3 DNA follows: TGTGCCAGCACCCGGGGGGACATTGTCAATGAGCAGTTCTTC. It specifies CASTRGDIVNEQFF.

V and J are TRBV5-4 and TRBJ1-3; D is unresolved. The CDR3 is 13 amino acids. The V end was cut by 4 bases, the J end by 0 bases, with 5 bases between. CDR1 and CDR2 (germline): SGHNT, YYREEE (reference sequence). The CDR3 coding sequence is TGTGCCAGCAGCCTCACCTCTGGAAACACCATATATTTT. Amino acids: CASSLTSGNTIYF.

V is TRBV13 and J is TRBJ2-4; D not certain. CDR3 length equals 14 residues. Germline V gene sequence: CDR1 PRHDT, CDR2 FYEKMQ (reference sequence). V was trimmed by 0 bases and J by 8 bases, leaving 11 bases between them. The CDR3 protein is CASSLGGFKDIQYF. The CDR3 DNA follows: TGTGCCAGCAGCTTAGGGGGTTTTAAGGACATTCAGTACTTC.

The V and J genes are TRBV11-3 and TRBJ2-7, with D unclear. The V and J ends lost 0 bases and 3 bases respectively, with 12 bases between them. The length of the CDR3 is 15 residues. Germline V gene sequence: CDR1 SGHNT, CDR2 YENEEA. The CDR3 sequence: CASSLEVGKGYEQYF. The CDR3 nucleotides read TGTGCCAGCAGCTTAGAAGTTGGAAAGGGCTACGAGCAGTACTTC.